Each of the 24 T cell receptor beta chains below was sequenced from the same sample in a study of cytomegalovirus exposure and HLA in healthy donors (TCRdb year 2017). Library generation was performed with the immunoSEQ multiplex PCR assay. For the multiplex PCR, a mixture combining 60 forward primers for TCR Vbeta segments and 13 reverse primers for TCR Jbeta segments was used. TCRdb holds this immuneACCESS table with in-frame rearrangements only. Some clones are missing; in checked studies, unresolved V genes explain under half, and the rest has no known cause. This sample lists about 140,000 clones; about 78% were detected once. The ten largest clones add up to approximately 2.8% of the sample. Sequencing used PBMCs. The receptors were sampled from a male donor in good health and CMV-seronegative.

This clone was picked up a small number of times. This rearrangement joins TRBV7-9 to TRBJ1-2; the D gene is possibly TRBD1 (6 bases). Germline-derived CDR1 and CDR2 are SEHNR and FQNEAQ (reference sequence). The V and J ends lost 6 bases and 4 bases respectively, with 18 bases between them. CDR3 length equals 15 residues. Here the CDR3 DNA reads TGTGCCAGCAGTCCCCCGGGGGGGCACGTCTATGGCTACACCTTC. Residues: CASSPPGGHVYGYTF.

The chain combines TRBV12-5 with TRBJ1-1; D perhaps matches TRBD1 (6 bases). Germline-derived CDR1 and CDR2 are LGHNT and FRNRAP. The V end was cut by 0 bases, the J end by 0 bases, with 11 bases between. This CDR3 spans 16 amino acids. In DNA form, the CDR3 reads TGTGCTAGTGGTTTGGTAATCGGACAGATGAACACTGAAGCTTTCTTT. As protein: CASGLVIGQMNTEAFF.

V usage is TRBV19 and J usage is TRBJ2-1, with TRBD2 matching 10 bases. Germline CDR1 is LNHDA and CDR2 is SQIVND (reference sequence). J was trimmed by 4 bases and V by 4 bases; bases with no gene match: 4. This CDR3 contains 15 residues. The CDR3 DNA is TGTGCCAGTAGTACACTAGCGGGAATATACAATGAGCAGTTCTTC. The encoded protein is CASSTLAGIYNEQFF.

This rearrangement joins TRBV27 to TRBJ1-2; 9 bases map to TRBD1. The germline gives CDR1 MNHEY, CDR2 SMNVEV (reference sequence). V lost 7 bases, J lost 13 bases, and 13 bases stayed unmatched. This CDR3 has 13 residues. This chain's CDR3 is CASKSQGQGLPTF. The CDR3, as DNA: TGTGCCAGCAAATCCCAGGGACAGGGTTTACCCACCTTC.

The chain combines TRBV5-4 with TRBJ2-5; 7 bases are a match to TRBD1. Germline lookup yields CDR1 SGHNT and CDR2 YYREEE (reference sequence). Unmatched junction bases numbered 0, after V lost 2 bases and J lost 2 bases. The CDR3 spans 13 residues. The CDR3 here is CASSFRGQETQYF. CDR3 coding DNA: TGTGCCAGCAGCTTCAGGGGGCAAGAGACCCAGTACTTC.

The chain is built from TRBV4-1 and TRBJ2-7; D might be TRBD1 (5 bases). CDR1 and CDR2 (germline): MGHRA, YSYEKL. The CDR3 is made up of 16 amino acids. With 1 base removed from V and 0 bases from J, the gap between germline ends came to 13 bases. CDR3 loop: CASSQVRTTDSYEQYF. The CDR3 bases are TGCGCCAGCAGCCAAGTTCGGACAACGGACTCCTACGAGCAGTACTTC.

This chain uses TRBV6-4 with TRBJ1-1; no clear D. The CDR3 spans 16 residues. Germline assignment: CDR1 MRHNA and CDR2 SNTAGT. V gave up 6 bases and J gave up 1 base, with 18 bases separating them. The CDR3 here is CASRSRPSSQNTEAFF. The CDR3 nucleotides read TGTGCCAGCAGGAGCCGTCCGAGTTCTCAGAACACTGAAGCTTTCTTT.

The rearrangement links TRBV5-1 to TRBJ1-2; a possible D gene is TRBD1 (6 bases). Trimming pared 4 bases from V and 4 bases from J, leaving 20 bases between. The CDR3 has 16 amino acids. Germline CDR1 and CDR2: SGHRS and YFSETQ. The CDR3 here is CASSGIHRVEPYGYTF. The CDR3 DNA sequence: TGCGCCAGCAGCGGGATTCACAGGGTAGAGCCCTATGGCTACACCTTC.

V is TRBV6-1 and J is TRBJ2-2; D might be TRBD1 (6 bases). V lost 8 bases to trimming and J lost 4 bases, with 14 bases between them. CDR3 length: 14 amino acids. Per the germline V gene, CDR1 is MNHNS and CDR2 is SASEGT. DNA of the CDR3: TGTGCCAGCCTTGGCTGGACAGTCACCGGGGAGCTGTTTTTT. Residues: CASLGWTVTGELFF.

The chain employs TRBV7-6 and TRBJ2-7, with 7 bases fitting TRBD1. CDR3 size: 12 residues. Losses at the gene ends were 5 bases for V and 3 bases for J; bases not matched to a gene: 1. Germline lookup yields CDR1 SGHVS and CDR2 FNYEAQ. The CDR3 sequence is CASSRQGYEQYF. Written as DNA, the CDR3 is TGTGCCAGCAGCCGACAGGGCTACGAGCAGTACTTC.

The rearrangement links TRBV5-4 to TRBJ1-4, with 7 bases fitting TRBD1. The CDR3 consists of 15 residues. Trimming at V came to 6 bases and at J to 6 bases, leaving 11 bases not matched to a gene. CDR1 and CDR2 from the germline V gene are SGHNT and YYREEE (reference sequence). The CDR3 here is CASTARQGPDEKLFF. The CDR3 DNA sequence: TGTGCCAGCACCGCCAGACAGGGACCGGATGAAAAACTGTTTTTT.

This clone has only one observation. The junction shows a germline mismatch at one end, possibly a read error. For the CDR3, the DNA is TGTGCTAGCAGCTTAGAGGCGGTTAGTGAGCAGTTCTTC. It codes for CASSLEAVSEQFF. The chain has TRBV7-7 and TRBJ2-1; D unclear. The CDR3 is 13 residues long. Germline V CDR1 and CDR2: SSHAT, FNYEAQ (reference sequence).

The V and J genes are TRBV9 and TRBJ2-2; the D gene is possibly TRBD1 (6 bases). Per the germline V gene, CDR1 is SGDLS and CDR2 is YYNGEE. There are 16 residues in the CDR3. V dropped 0 bases and J dropped 6 bases, with 15 bases sitting between them. This CDR3 is CASSVDSSGHPGELFF. For the CDR3, the DNA is TGTGCCAGCAGCGTAGATAGCTCGGGACACCCCGGGGAGCTGTTTTTT.

This clone was counted a single time. V is TRBV25-1 and J is TRBJ1-3; 9 bases match TRBD1. The CDR3 runs 16 residues. Germline-derived CDR1 and CDR2 are MGHDK and SYGVNS. Trimming removed 3 bases from V and 4 bases from J; junction bases left unmatched: 7. The DNA for the CDR3 is TGTGCCAGCAGTGATCCACAGGGGGCTTCAGGAAACACCATATATTTT. The encoded protein is CASSDPQGASGNTIYF.

The CDR3: CASSLTGLAGVSSYNEQFF. The CDR3 coding sequence is TGCGCCAGCTCTTTAACGGGGCTAGCGGGGGTATCTTCCTACAATGAGCAGTTCTTC. The genes are TRBV5-1 and TRBJ2-1; 10 nucleotides line up with TRBD2. Looked up from germline, CDR1 is SGHRS and CDR2 is YFSETQ. The CDR3 runs 19 residues. J lost 1 base, V lost 7 bases, and 17 bases had no gene match.

The chain is built from TRBV10-3 and TRBJ2-1, with D maybe TRBD2 (5 bases). From germline, CDR1 is ENHRY and CDR2 SYGVKD. The CDR3 length is 14 residues. V was pared by 5 bases and J by 0 bases, with 8 bases between. CDR3 sequence (DNA): TGTGCCATCAGTAGGGAGAGCTCCTACAATGAGCAGTTCTTC. This encodes CAISRESSYNEQFF.

V and J are TRBV30 and TRBJ2-7; tentatively, D is TRBD1 (6 bases). Trimming removed 0 bases from V and 2 bases from J, with 11 bases in between. In germline, CDR1 is GTSNPN, CDR2 SVGIG (reference sequence). This CDR3 has 14 amino acids. DNA of the CDR3: TGTGCCTGGAGTGTAGACGACAGGACCTACGAGCAGTACTTC. Encoded protein: CAWSVDDRTYEQYF.

The genes are TRBV11-1 and TRBJ2-7; 8 positions agree with TRBD2. This CDR3 spans 16 amino acids. Per the germline V gene, CDR1 is SGHAT and CDR2 is FQDESV (reference sequence). J lost 5 bases, V lost 3 bases, and 12 bases had no gene match. The CDR3 DNA reads TGTGCCAGCAGCTTTCGGGGTCCCGGGAGGGCCGACGAGCAGTACTTC. It codes for CASSFRGPGRADEQYF.

The rearrangement joins TRBV13 to TRBJ2-3; D gene ambiguous. This CDR3 contains 11 residues. Trimming took off 2 bases at V and 6 bases at J, with 3 bases between the two ends. Germline CDR1 reads PRHDT; CDR2 reads FYEKMQ (reference sequence). CDR3 nucleotide sequence: TGTGCCAGCAGCTTATCTGATACGCAGTATTTT. Its protein product is CASSLSDTQYF. The whole variable domain, filled in from reference TRBV13 and TRBJ2-3, reads AAGVIQSPRHLIKEKRETATLKCYPIPRHDTVYWYQQGPGQDPQFLISFYEKMQSDKGSIPDRFSAQQFSDYHSELNMSSLELGDSALYFCASSLSDTQYFGPGTRLTVL.

The chain couples TRBV30 to TRBJ2-3, with unresolved D. Germline-derived CDR1 and CDR2 are GTSNPN and SVGIG (reference sequence). The CDR3 consists of 13 residues. CDR3 sequence: CAASTQITDTQYF. In nucleotides, the CDR3 is TGTGCGGCCTCCACACAGATCACAGATACGCAGTATTTT.

This chain connects TRBV29-1 to TRBJ1-5; D call uncertain. CDR1 is SQVTM and CDR2 is ANQGSEA in the germline V gene. The CDR3 totals 13 residues. V was shortened by 4 bases and J by 2 bases, with 9 bases between the two germline ends. CDR3 protein: CSVAEGGNQPQHF. DNA for the CDR3: TGCAGCGTTGCGGAGGGCGGCAATCAGCCCCAGCATTTT.

V usage is TRBV29-1 and J usage is TRBJ2-7, with 13 bases that match TRBD2. V shed 4 bases, J shed 3 bases, and the junction held 15 bases outside the gene matches. Germline values: CDR1 SQVTM, CDR2 ANQGSEA. The CDR3 totals 18 residues. The CDR3 is CSVARLAGGERPDYEQYF. The CDR3 region has the DNA TGCAGCGTTGCCCGACTAGCGGGGGGTGAAAGGCCCGACTACGAGCAGTACTTC.

The V and J genes are TRBV4-3 and TRBJ1-3; no definite D call. Germline CDR1 is LGHNA and CDR2 is YSLEER. V was pared by 0 bases and J by 6 bases, with 6 bases between. CDR3 length equals 13 residues. The CDR3 DNA reads as TGCGCCAGCAGCCAAGATGTCTCAAACACCATATATTTT. Its translation is CASSQDVSNTIYF.

This clone was counted once. This rearrangement joins TRBV7-6 to TRBJ2-7, with a possible D match to TRBD2 (5 bases). Germline CDR1 is SGHVS and CDR2 is FNYEAQ. The CDR3 consists of 16 residues. The V and J ends lost 5 bases and 0 bases respectively, with 17 bases between them. In DNA, the CDR3 is TGTGCCAGCAGCCCCGCCGGGATAGTGCTCTCCTACGAGCAGTACTTC. The encoded protein is CASSPAGIVLSYEQYF.